This entry lists 6 T cell receptor beta chains sequenced from one sample in a study of Ad26.COV2.S vaccination and SARS-CoV-2 variants. Treatment in this sample: 15 to 20 received Ad26.COV2.S at low or high dose, single or two shots; 5 received placebo; per-sample allocation not given. Samples analyzed were those drawn on day 63 after the first vaccine or placebo injection. TCRdb's table, derived via immunoSEQ multiplex PCR, lists solely in-frame clones and lacks some. The sample includes 250,000 or so clones, roughly 89% of them seen just once. Sequenced here: peripheral blood, sampled in a trial of Ad26.COV2.S vaccine versus placebo. The receptors derive from a person aged 18 to 59 who received the Ad26.COV2.S COVID-19 vaccine or a placebo.

This clone has a single count. This sequence joins TRBV7-9 and TRBJ1-1, with D unresolved. V was shortened by 2 bases and J by 1 base, with 14 bases between the two germline ends. Germline lookup yields CDR1 SEHNR and CDR2 FQNEAQ (reference sequence). The CDR3 is 16 amino acids. Here the CDR3 reads CASSLTVGQKNTEAFF. In DNA form, the CDR3 reads TGTGCCAGCAGCTTAACTGTTGGCCAGAAGAACACTGAAGCTTTCTTT.

In DNA, the CDR3 is TGCGCCAGCAGCCAAGATACTTCTCAGGGGTATGGCTACACCTTC. It encodes CASSQDTSQGYGYTF. The chain joins TRBV4-1 to TRBJ1-2; D is perhaps TRBD1 (6 bases). The CDR3 spans 15 residues. V lost 0 bases, J lost 5 bases, and 13 bases lay in between. The germline gives CDR1 MGHRA, CDR2 YSYEKL.

The chain combines TRBV3-1 (or the pseudogene TRBV3-2) with TRBJ2-1; the D gene is possibly TRBD1 (6 bases). This CDR3 has 20 amino acids. The ends were cut back, 4 bases at V and 5 bases at J, with 30 bases in the middle. Germline CDR1 and CDR2: LGHDT and YNNKEL (reference sequence). The CDR3 coding sequence is TGTGCCAGCAGCCGACGAGGGGGAGCGGCTAGCCCCCCGGGGAACAATGAGCAGTTCTTC. Protein sequence: CASSRRGGAASPPGNNEQFF.

This chain connects TRBV7-2 to TRBJ1-2; D remains unclear. The CDR3 covers 14 residues. Germline V CDR1 and CDR2: SGHTA, FQGNSA. Trimming shortened V by 1 base and J by 6 bases, and 12 bases separated the two germline ends. The CDR3, as DNA: TGTGCCAGCAGCTTAGTCAGGTCCGGGAATGGCTACACCTTC. Its protein is CASSLVRSGNGYTF.

V gene TRBV4-1 combines with J gene TRBJ2-7, with a tentative D call TRBD1 (6 bases). CDR3 size: 15 residues. The V end lost 4 bases, the J end lost 2 bases, and 15 bases lay between the germline ends. Germline loops: CDR1 MGHRA, CDR2 YSYEKL. The CDR3 DNA follows: TGCGCCAGCAGCCCTTCAGGGGCAGGACCCTACGAGCAGTACTTC. Residues: CASSPSGAGPYEQYF.

This clone appeared a single time. CDR3 DNA: TGTGCCACCGCAACAGGTTTTGGCTATGGCTACACCTTC. Translation gives CATATGFGYGYTF. The V gene is TRBV18, the J gene TRBJ1-2; maybe TRBD1 (5 bases). Trimming stripped 10 bases from V and 4 bases from J, with 16 bases between. The CDR3 is made up of 13 amino acids. Looked up from germline, CDR1 is KGHSH and CDR2 is LQKENI.